This TCR beta chain originates from a study of shared clonotypes between healthy human individuals. The CDR3 is 13 amino acids. Trimming removed 3 bases from V and 5 bases from J; junction bases left unmatched: 3. The germline V gene encodes CDR1 LGHNT and CDR2 FRNRAP. The data were produced by immunoSEQ multiplex PCR, yet TCRdb's version contains in-frame clones alone and is incomplete. This sample has some 2,400,000 clones, with under 97% found just once. This clonotype was obtained from a man between 18 and 29 years old in good health. Sequencing input: naive CD4+ T cells sorted from blood. Regarding subset: CD45RA+ positively selected. This chain connects TRBV12-5 to TRBJ1-1; 7 bases align to TRBD1. As DNA, the CDR3 is TGTGCTAGTGGTTTCGACAGGGTTACTGAAGCTTTCTTT. It yields the protein CASGFDRVTEAFF.